This is a list of T cell receptor beta chains from one sample in a study of blood T cell repertoires in COVID-19. Repertoires were generated with immunoSEQ multiplex PCR, while TCRdb's copy carries only in-frame clones and drops some. The repertoire holds about 70,000 clones, roughly 84% seen once, with approximately 7% in the top ten. The sample taken for sequencing was peripheral blood. The receptors here all came from a man between 25 and 39 years old with COVID-19, enrolled during active disease. The CDR3 runs from the conserved cysteine through the conserved F or W. The D gene is left open where the match is weak. The listing skips clone size in some rows; elsewhere it reads once, few, many or a size class.

size: once
J: TRBJ1-5
length: 15
V: TRBV6-2/TRBV6-3
D: TRBD1
CDR3: CASRYGTGPYQPQHF
DNA: TGTGCCAGCAGATACGGGACAGGGCCCTATCAGCCCCAGCATTTT

size: -
J: TRBJ2-1
length: 15
V: TRBV28
D: TRBD2
CDR3: CASSQTSGNLNEQFF
DNA: TGTGCCAGCAGTCAGACTAGCGGGAATCTCAATGAGCAGTTCTTC

size: -
J: TRBJ2-7
length: 16
V: TRBV27
D: -
CDR3: CASSLIQGGIAYEQYF
DNA: TGTGCCAGCAGTTTGATTCAGGGCGGGATTGCCTACGAGCAGTACTTC

size: few
J: TRBJ2-2
length: 19
V: TRBV10-2
D: TRBD2
CDR3: CASSTPLVAGPGTTGELFF
DNA: TGCGCCAGCAGTACCCCCTTAGTAGCGGGTCCCGGAACTACCGGGGAGCTGTTTTTT

size: -
J: TRBJ2-1
length: 13
V: TRBV7-2
D: -
CDR3: CASSSGTHNEQFF
DNA: TGTGCCAGCAGTTCCGGGACTCACAATGAGCAGTTCTTC

size: -
J: TRBJ1-6
length: 14
V: TRBV27
D: TRBD1
CDR3: CASSWDRVSSPLHF
DNA: TGTGCCAGCAGTTGGGACAGGGTGTCTTCACCCCTCCACTTT

size: -
J: TRBJ1-4
length: 14
V: TRBV7-9
D: TRBD1
CDR3: CASSRQGNNEKLFF
DNA: TGTGCCAGCAGCCGACAGGGGAATAATGAAAAACTGTTTTTT

size: -
J: TRBJ1-5
length: 15
V: TRBV2
D: -
CDR3: CASSEEGSWSQPQHF
DNA: TGTGCCAGCAGTGAGGAGGGGAGTTGGAGTCAGCCCCAGCATTTT

size: few
J: TRBJ2-7
length: 15
V: TRBV4-1
D: -
CDR3: CASSQVPASGYEQYF
DNA: TGCGCCAGCAGCCAAGTCCCCGCCTCAGGGTACGAGCAGTACTTC

size: few
J: TRBJ2-7
length: 14
V: TRBV28
D: TRBD2
CDR3: CASSLKRDSYEQYF
DNA: TGTGCCAGCAGTTTAAAGCGGGACTCCTACGAGCAGTACTTC

size: once
J: TRBJ2-7
length: 11
V: TRBV20-1
D: -
CDR3: CSARGSYEQYF
DNA: TGCAGTGCCCGAGGGAGCTACGAGCAGTACTTC